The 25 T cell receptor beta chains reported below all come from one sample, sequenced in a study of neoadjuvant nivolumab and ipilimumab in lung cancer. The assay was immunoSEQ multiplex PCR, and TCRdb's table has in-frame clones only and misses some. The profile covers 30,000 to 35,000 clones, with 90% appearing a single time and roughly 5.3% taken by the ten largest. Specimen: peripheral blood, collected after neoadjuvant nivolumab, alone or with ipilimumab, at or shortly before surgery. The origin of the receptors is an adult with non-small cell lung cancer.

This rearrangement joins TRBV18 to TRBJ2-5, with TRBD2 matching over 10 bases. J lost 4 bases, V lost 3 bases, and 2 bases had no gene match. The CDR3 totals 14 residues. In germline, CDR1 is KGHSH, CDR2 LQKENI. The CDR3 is CASSPASGGETQYF. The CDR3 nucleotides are TGTGCCAGCTCACCGGCTAGCGGGGGAGAGACCCAGTACTTC. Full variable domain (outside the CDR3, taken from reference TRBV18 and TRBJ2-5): NAGVMQNPRHLVRRRGQEARLRCSPMKGHSHVYWYRQLPEEGLKFMVYLQKENIIDESGMPKERFSAEFPKEGPSILRIQQVVRGDSAAYFCASSPASGGETQYFGPGTRLLVL.

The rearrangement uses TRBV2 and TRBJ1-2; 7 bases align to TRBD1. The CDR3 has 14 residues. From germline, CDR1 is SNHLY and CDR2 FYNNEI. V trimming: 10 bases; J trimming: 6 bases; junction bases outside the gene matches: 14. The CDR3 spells CATRNPGTVDGYTF. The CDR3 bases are TGTGCCACCCGGAATCCCGGGACAGTCGATGGCTACACCTTC.

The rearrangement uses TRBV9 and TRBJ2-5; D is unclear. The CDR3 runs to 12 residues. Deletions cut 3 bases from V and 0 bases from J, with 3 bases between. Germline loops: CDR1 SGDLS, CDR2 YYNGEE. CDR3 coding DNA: TGTGCCAGCAGCGCAAACCAAGAGACCCAGTACTTC. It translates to CASSANQETQYF.

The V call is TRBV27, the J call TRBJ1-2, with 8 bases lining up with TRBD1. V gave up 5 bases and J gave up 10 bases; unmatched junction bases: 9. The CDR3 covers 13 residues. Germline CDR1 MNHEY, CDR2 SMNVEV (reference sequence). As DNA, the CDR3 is TGTGCCAGCAGTCCCGGCCAGGGGGCCTACTACACCTTC. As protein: CASSPGQGAYYTF.

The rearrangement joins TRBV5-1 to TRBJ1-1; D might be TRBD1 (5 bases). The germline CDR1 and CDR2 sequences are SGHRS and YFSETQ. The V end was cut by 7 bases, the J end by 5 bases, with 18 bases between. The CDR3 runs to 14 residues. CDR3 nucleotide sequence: TGCGCCAGCGCTGGGGCAGCCGGGGGGACTGAAGCTTTCTTT. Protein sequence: CASAGAAGGTEAFF.

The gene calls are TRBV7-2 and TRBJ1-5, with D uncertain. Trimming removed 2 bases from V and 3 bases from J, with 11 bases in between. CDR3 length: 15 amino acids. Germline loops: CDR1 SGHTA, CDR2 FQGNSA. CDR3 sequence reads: CASSLWAGNNQPQHF. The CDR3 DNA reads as TGTGCCAGCAGCTTATGGGCCGGTAACAATCAGCCCCAGCATTTT.

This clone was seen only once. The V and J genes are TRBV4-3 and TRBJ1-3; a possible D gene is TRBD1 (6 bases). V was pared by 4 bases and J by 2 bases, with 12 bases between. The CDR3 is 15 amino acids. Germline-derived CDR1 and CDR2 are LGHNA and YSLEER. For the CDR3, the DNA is TGCGCCAGCAGCCTAGGCCCAGGGGCTGGAAACACCATATATTTT. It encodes CASSLGPGAGNTIYF.

The CDR3 reads CASSSIAGDTEAFF. The DNA for the CDR3 is TGTGCCAGCAGCTCCATCGCAGGGGACACTGAAGCTTTCTTT. V gene TRBV5-5 combines with J gene TRBJ1-1, with a possible D match to TRBD1 (6 bases). From germline, CDR1 is SGHKS and CDR2 YYEKEE (reference sequence). V was trimmed by 3 bases and J by 3 bases, leaving 12 bases between them. The CDR3 runs to 14 residues.

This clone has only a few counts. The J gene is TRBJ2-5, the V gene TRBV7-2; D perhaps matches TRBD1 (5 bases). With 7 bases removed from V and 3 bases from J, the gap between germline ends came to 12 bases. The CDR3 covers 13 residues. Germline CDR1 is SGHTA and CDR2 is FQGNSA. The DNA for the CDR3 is TGTGCCAGCACCTTCGGACACAAAGAGACCCAGTACTTC. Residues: CASTFGHKETQYF.

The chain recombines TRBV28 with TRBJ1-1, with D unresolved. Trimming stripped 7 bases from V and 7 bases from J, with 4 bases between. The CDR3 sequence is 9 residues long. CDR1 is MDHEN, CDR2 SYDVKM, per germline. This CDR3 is CASIGEAFF. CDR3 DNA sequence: TGTGCCAGCATAGGTGAAGCTTTCTTT.

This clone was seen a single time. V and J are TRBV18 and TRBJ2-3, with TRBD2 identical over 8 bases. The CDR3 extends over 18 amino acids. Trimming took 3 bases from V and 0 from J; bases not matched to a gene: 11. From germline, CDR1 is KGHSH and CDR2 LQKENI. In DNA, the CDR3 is TGTGCCAGCTCACCTTCAAGCGGGGGACCCACTAGCACAGATACGCAGTATTTT. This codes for CASSPSSGGPTSTDTQYF.

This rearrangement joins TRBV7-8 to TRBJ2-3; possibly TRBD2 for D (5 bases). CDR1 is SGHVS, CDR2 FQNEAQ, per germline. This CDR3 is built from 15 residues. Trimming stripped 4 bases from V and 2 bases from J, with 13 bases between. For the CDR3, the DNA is TGTGCCAGCAGCTCCAGTCGGGGTTTCACAGATACGCAGTATTTT. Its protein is CASSSSRGFTDTQYF. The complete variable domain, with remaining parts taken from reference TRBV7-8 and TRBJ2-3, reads GAGVSQSPRYKVAKRGQDVALRCDPISGHVSLFWYQQALGQGPEFLTYFQNEAQLDKSGLPSDRFFAERPEGSVSTLKIQRTQQEDSAVYLCASSSSRGFTDTQYFGPGTRLTVL.

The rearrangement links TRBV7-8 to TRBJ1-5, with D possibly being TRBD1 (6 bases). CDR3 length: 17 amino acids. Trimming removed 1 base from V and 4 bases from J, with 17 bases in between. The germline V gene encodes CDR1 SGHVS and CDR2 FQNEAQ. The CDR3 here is CASSLEPGQQVNQPQHF. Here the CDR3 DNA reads TGTGCCAGCAGCTTAGAACCCGGACAGCAGGTGAATCAGCCCCAGCATTTT. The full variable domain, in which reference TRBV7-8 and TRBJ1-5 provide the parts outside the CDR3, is GAGVSQSPRYKVAKRGQDVALRCDPISGHVSLFWYQQALGQGPEFLTYFQNEAQLDKSGLPSDRFFAERPEGSVSTLKIQRTQQEDSAVYLCASSLEPGQQVNQPQHFGDGTRLSIL.

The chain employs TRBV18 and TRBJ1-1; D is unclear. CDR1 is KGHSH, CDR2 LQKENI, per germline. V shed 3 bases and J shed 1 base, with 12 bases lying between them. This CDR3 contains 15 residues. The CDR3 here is CASSPSVHPNTEAFF. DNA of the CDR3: TGTGCCAGCTCACCGAGTGTGCACCCGAACACTGAAGCTTTCTTT.

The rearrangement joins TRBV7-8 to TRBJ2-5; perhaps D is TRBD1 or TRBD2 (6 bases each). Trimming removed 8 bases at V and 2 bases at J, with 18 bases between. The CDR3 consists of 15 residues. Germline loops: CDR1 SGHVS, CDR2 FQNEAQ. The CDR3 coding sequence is TGTGCCAGCTCACTAGGGGGGACAAAACAAGAGACCCAGTACTTC. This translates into CASSLGGTKQETQYF.

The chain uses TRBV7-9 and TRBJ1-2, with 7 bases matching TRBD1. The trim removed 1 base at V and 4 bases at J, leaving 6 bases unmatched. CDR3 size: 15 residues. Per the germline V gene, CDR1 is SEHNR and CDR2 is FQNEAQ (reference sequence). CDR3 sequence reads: CASSLETQGVYGYTF. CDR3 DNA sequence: TGTGCCAGCAGCTTAGAAACGCAGGGGGTCTATGGCTACACCTTC.

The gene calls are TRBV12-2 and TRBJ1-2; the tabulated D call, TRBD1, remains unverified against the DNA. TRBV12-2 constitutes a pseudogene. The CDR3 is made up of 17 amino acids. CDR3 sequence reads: CASRLGGPGGRGIGYTF. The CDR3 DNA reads TGTGCAAGTCGCTTAGGAGGTCCGGGCGGCAGGGGGATTGGCTACACCTTC.

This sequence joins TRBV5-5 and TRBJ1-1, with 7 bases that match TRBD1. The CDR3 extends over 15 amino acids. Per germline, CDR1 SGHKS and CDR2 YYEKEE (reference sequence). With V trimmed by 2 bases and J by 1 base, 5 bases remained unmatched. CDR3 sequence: CASSFTPGGNTEAFF. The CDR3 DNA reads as TGTGCCAGCAGCTTCACCCCAGGGGGGAACACTGAAGCTTTCTTT. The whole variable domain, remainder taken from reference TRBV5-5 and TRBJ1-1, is DAGVTQSPTHLIKTRGQQVTLRCSPISGHKSVSWYQQVLGQGPQFIFQYYEKEERGRGNFPDRFSARQFPNYSSELNVNALLLGDSALYLCASSFTPGGNTEAFFGQGTRLTVV.

In DNA form, the CDR3 reads TGTGCCAGCAGCCTCCGGACCCCGAGTCACTACGAGCAGTACTTC. This sequence encodes CASSLRTPSHYEQYF. The rearrangement links TRBV6-5 to TRBJ2-7, with D unclear. CDR3 length equals 15 residues. Deletions cut 6 bases from V and 3 bases from J, with 18 bases between. The germline gives CDR1 MNHEY, CDR2 SVGAGI.

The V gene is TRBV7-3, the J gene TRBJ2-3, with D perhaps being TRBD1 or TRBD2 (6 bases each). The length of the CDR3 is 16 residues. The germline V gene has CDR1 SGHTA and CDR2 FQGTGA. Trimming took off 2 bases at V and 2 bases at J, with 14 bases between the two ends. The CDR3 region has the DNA TGTGCCAGCAGCTTAGACGGGGGCCCCCACACAGATACGCAGTATTTT. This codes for CASSLDGGPHTDTQYF.

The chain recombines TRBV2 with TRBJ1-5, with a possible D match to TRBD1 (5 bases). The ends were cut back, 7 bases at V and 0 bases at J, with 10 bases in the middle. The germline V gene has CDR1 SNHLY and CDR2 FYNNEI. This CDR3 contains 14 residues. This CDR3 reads CASNIGGSNQPQHF. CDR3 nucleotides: TGTGCCAGCAATATCGGGGGTAGCAATCAGCCCCAGCATTTT.

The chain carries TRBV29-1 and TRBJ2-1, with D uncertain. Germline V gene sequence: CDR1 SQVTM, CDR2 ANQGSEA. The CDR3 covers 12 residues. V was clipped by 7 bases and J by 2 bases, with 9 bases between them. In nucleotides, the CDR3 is TGCAGCGCGATTATAACCTACAATGAGCAGTTCTTC. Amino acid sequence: CSAIITYNEQFF.

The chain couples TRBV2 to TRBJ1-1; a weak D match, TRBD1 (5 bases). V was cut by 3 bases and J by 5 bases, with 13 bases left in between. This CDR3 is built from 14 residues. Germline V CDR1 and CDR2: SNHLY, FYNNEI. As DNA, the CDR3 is TGTGCCAGCAGTGATGGGGGGACGGGGACTGAAGCTTTCTTT. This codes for CASSDGGTGTEAFF.

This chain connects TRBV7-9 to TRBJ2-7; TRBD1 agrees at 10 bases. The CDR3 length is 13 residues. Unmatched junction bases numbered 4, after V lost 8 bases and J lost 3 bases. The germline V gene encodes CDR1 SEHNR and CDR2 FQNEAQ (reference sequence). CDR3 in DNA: TGTGCCAGCGGAAGGACAGGGGGCTACGAGCAGTACTTC. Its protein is CASGRTGGYEQYF.

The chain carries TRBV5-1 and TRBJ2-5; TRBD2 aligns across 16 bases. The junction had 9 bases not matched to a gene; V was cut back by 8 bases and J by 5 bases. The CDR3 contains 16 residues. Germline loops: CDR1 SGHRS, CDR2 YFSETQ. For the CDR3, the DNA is TGCGCCAGTACGGGGACTAGCGGGGGGGCCTGGGAGACCCAGTACTTC. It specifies CASTGTSGGAWETQYF.